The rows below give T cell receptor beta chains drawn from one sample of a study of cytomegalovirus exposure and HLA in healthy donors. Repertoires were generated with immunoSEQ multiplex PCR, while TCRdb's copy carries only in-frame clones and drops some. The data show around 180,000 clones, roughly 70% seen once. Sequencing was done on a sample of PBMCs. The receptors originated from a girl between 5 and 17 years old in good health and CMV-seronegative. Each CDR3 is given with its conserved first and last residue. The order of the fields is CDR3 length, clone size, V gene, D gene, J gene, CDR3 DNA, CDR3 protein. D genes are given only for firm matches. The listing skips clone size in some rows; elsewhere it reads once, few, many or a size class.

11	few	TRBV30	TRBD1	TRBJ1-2	TGTGCCTGGGGACAGGGAAATGGCTACACCTTC	CAWGQGNGYTF
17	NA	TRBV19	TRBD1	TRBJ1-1	TGTGCCAGTAGGATATCCGGGACAGGGGTGGGGAACACTGAAGCTTTCTTT	CASRISGTGVGNTEAFF
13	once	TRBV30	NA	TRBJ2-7	TGTGCGGGCAGGGGAGTCTTAAAGTACGAGCAGTACTTC	CAGRGVLKYEQYF
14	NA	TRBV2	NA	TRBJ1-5	TGTGCCAGCAGCGAGACAGAAGACAATCAGCCCCAGCATTTT	CASSETEDNQPQHF
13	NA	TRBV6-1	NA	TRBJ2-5	TGTGCCAGCAGGGGGGCTAGGGAAGAGACCCAGTACTTC	CASRGAREETQYF
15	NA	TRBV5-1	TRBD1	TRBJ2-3	TGCGCCAGCCTCAGAACAGGGGCAGCCACAGATACGCAGTATTTT	CASLRTGAATDTQYF
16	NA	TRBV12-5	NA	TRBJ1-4	TGTGCTAGTGGTTTGCCCAACTGGGGGGGCGTTGAAAAACTGTTTTTT	CASGLPNWGGVEKLFF
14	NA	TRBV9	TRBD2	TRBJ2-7	TGTGCCAGCAGCCCGCGGGGGGCCCCCTACGAGCAGTACTTC	CASSPRGAPYEQYF
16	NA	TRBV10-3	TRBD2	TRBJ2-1	TGTGCCACTCAACTACGGACTAGCGGGGGAGACAATGAGCAGTTCTTC	CATQLRTSGGDNEQFF
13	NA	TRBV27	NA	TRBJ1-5	TGTGCCAGCAGTCAACAGGTCAATCAGCCCCAGCATTTT	CASSQQVNQPQHF
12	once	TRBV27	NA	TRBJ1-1	TGTGCCAGCAGTTTTGCAGGGACTGAAGCTTTCTTT	CASSFAGTEAFF
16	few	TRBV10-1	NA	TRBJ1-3	TGCGCCAGCAGTGAGTCGAGGCGGCTCTCTGGAAACACCATATATTTT	CASSESRRLSGNTIYF
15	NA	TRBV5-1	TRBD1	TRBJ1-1	TGCGCCAGCAGCTTGGCCACAGGGGTGAACACTGAAGCTTTCTTT	CASSLATGVNTEAFF
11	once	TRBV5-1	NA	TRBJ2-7	TGCGCCAGCGCGGGGAGCTACGAGCAGTACTTC	CASAGSYEQYF
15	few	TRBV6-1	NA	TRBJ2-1	TGTGCCAGCAACCTGGACACCTTACCTTACAATGAGCAGTTCTTC	CASNLDTLPYNEQFF
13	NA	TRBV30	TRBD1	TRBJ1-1	TGTGCCGGAGAGGGACAGCCGAACACTGAAGCTTTCTTT	CAGEGQPNTEAFF
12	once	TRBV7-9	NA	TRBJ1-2	TGTGCCAGCAGCCCCCGGGATTTAGACTACACCTTC	CASSPRDLDYTF
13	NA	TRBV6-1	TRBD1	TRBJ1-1	TGTGCCAGCCCGGGACAGGCGAACACTGAAGCTTTCTTT	CASPGQANTEAFF
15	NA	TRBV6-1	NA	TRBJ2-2	TGTGCCAGCAGTGAAAGCGGAAAGAGGACCGGGGAGCTGTTTTTT	CASSESGKRTGELFF
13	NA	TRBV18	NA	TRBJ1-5	TGTGCCAGCTCATATCGGGGCAATCAGCCCCAGCATTTT	CASSYRGNQPQHF
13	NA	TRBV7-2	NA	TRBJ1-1	TGTGCCAGCAGCTTACAAGCGGGCCCTGAAGCTTTCTTT	CASSLQAGPEAFF
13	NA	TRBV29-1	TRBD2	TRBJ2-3	TGCAGCGTTCGGATCGGGGGGTCAGATACGCAGTATTTT	CSVRIGGSDTQYF
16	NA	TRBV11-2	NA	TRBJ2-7	TGTGCCAGCAGACCCGGTCGGGGGTCCCGGTCCTACGAGCAGTACTTC	CASRPGRGSRSYEQYF
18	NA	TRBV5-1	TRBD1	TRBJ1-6	TGCGCCAGCAGCGCGGGACAGGGCATTAGCTCCTATAATTCACCCCTCCACTTT	CASSAGQGISSYNSPLHF
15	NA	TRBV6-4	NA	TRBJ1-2	TGTGCCAGCAGTGCCCCGAGGAGGGAGTTCTATGGCTACACCTTC	CASSAPRREFYGYTF
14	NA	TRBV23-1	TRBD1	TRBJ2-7	TGCGCCAGCACACTGAACAGGGGGGACCACGAGCAGTACTTC	CASTLNRGDHEQYF
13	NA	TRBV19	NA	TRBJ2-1	TGTGCCAGTATCGGTAGAGCTTACAATGAGCAGTTCTTC	CASIGRAYNEQFF
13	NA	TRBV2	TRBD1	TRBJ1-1	TGTGCCAGCAGTGCAGGACAGGGGGCGGGGGCTTTCTTT	CASSAGQGAGAFF
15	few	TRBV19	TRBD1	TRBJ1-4	TGTGCCAGTAGTTCTGGACAGGCGACTAATGAAAAACTGTTTTTT	CASSSGQATNEKLFF
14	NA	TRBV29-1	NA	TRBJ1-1	TGCAGCGTTGTTCCCTCAGGGCTGAACACTGAAGCTTTCTTT	CSVVPSGLNTEAFF
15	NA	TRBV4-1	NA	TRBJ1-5	TGCGCCAGCAGCCAAGTAGGCAGCCCGGGGGAGCCCCAGCATTTT	CASSQVGSPGEPQHF
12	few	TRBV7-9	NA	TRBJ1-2	TGTGCCAGCGTAGAGGGAACGCCTGGCTACACCTTC	CASVEGTPGYTF
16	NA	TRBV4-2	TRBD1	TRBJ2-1	TGTGCCAGCAGCCAAGAAGGGGGCTCAGCTACAATTGAGCAGTTCTTC	CASSQEGGSATIEQFF
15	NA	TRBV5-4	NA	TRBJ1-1	TGTGCCAGCAGGGGGGTTCGGGGAGGGAACACTGAAGCTTTCTTT	CASRGVRGGNTEAFF
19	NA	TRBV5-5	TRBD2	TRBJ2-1	TGTGCCAGCAGCTTGTTCTTCTACCGGACTAGCGGGGTCGGGAATGAGCAGTTCTTC	CASSLFFYRTSGVGNEQFF
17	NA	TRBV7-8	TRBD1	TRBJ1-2	TGTGCCAGCAGCTTCCGGGACAGGGGACGAGAAAACTATGGCTACACCTTC	CASSFRDRGRENYGYTF
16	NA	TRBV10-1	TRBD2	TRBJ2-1	TGCGCCAGCAGTGAACTAGCGGGGGGCCTTACCAATGAGCAGTTCTTC	CASSELAGGLTNEQFF
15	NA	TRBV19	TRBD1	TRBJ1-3	TGTGCCAGTAGAGTGGACAGGAGCTCTGGAAACACCATATATTTT	CASRVDRSSGNTIYF
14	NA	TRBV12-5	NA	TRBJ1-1	TGTGCTAGTGGTTTGGGTGAAGTGAGCACTGAAGCTTTCTTT	CASGLGEVSTEAFF
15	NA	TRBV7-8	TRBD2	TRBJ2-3	TGTGCCAGCAGCGAGCGGGGGGGCGACGCAGATACGCAGTATTTT	CASSERGGDADTQYF
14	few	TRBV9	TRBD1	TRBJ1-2	TGTGCCAGCAGCTCGAACACAGGGGGCTTTGGCTACACCTTC	CASSSNTGGFGYTF
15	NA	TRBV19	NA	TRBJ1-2	TGTGCCAGTAGTCTCCATCAGCCTTTAGGGGATGGCTACACCTTC	CASSLHQPLGDGYTF
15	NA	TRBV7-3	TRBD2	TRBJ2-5	TGTGCCAGCAGCCAAGGACTAGCGGGGCAAGAGACCCAGTACTTC	CASSQGLAGQETQYF
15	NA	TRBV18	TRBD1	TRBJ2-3	TGTGCCAGCTCAACCGGGACAGGACAAACAGATACGCAGTATTTT	CASSTGTGQTDTQYF
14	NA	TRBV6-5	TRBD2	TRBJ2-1	TGTGCCAGCAGACGACTAGCGGGGAACGGTGAGCAGTTCTTC	CASRRLAGNGEQFF
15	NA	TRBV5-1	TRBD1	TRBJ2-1	TGCGCCAGCAAACGGACAGGGGACTCCTACAATGAGCAGTTCTTC	CASKRTGDSYNEQFF
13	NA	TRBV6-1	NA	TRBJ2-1	TGTGCCAGCAGCCGTGCGGGTTACAATGAGCAGTTCTTC	CASSRAGYNEQFF
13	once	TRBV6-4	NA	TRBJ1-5	TGTGCCAGCAGTGATGGTGTCAGGCAGCCCCAGCATTTT	CASSDGVRQPQHF
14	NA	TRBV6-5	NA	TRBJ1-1	TGTGCCAGCAGGAAACAGGTACCGAACACTGAAGCTTTCTTT	CASRKQVPNTEAFF
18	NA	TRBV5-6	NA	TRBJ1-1	TGTGCCAGCAGCTCCACCACCTACCCAGGGCTGAGGATCCCTGAAGCTTTCTTT	CASSSTTYPGLRIPEAFF
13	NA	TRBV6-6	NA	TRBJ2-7	TGTGCCAGCAGTTACGGCATCTCCTACGAGCAGTACTTC	CASSYGISYEQYF
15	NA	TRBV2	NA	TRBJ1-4	TGTGCCAGCAGTGAAGGAGGGAAGGGTATTGAAAAACTGTTTTTT	CASSEGGKGIEKLFF
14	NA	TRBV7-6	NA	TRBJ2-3	TGTGCCAGCAGCTTACCGGGGGAGAGAGATACGCAGTATTTT	CASSLPGERDTQYF
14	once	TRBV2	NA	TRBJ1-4	TGTGCCAGCAGATCGGACTTAACTAATGAAAAACTGTTTTTT	CASRSDLTNEKLFF
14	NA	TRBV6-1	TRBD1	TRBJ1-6	TGTGCCAGCAGTGATAGACAGGGCGTCTCACCCCTCCACTTT	CASSDRQGVSPLHF